This TCR beta chain was identified in a study of cytomegalovirus exposure and HLA in healthy donors. General study points: After further analysis at a later stage, 16,951 TCR beta sequences were associated with HLA alleles at 0.05 false discovery rate. Rarity marked most TCR sequences, yet some public TCRs occurred in many donors. Later analysis demonstrated an association between a missense DCLRE1C variant and TCR beta V- and J-gene trimming. When presence/absence was analysed, sequencing depth was taken to be roughly uniform across donors.

The count of this clone is one. Its antigen is currently unknown. PCR employed 60 Vbeta and 13 Jbeta primers. The repertoire was sequenced with immunoSEQ multiplex PCR; TCRdb's copy has only in-frame clones and lacks some. The profile shows 64,000 or so clones, approximately 70% of them singletons. The CDR3 runs 12 residues. Between the trimmed V and J ends, which lost 5 bases and 10 bases, there was a span of 14 bases. The V gene's germline CDR1 is SGHAT and CDR2 FQNNGV. Input material: PBMCs. V and J are TRBV11-2 and TRBJ1-1; D remains ambiguous. The TCR originated in a woman in her fifties or sixties in good health and CMV-seropositive. The CDR3 coding sequence is TGTGCCAGCAGCCGTGGTCCTGCGGGAGCTTTCTTT. It codes for CASSRGPAGAFF.